Below, 7 T cell receptor beta chains from the same sample are listed, as sequenced in a study of regulatory T cells in long-lasting Graves disease. The time point denotes: newly diagnosed GD, antithyroid drugs for less than 3 months. PBMCs provided the RNA from which the TCR library was made. Sequencing libraries for TCR beta were prepared with iRepertoire HTBI primers and Arm-PCR of CDR3 regions. TCRdb called the multiplex PCR reads again in MiXCR, with one record for every CDR3 protein. The sample includes 500,000 to 700,000 distinct CDR3 sequences, about 16% of them seen just once. This sample was also put to use in a study of T cells in Graves' hyperthyroidism and ophthalmopathy.

The material was peripheral blood mononuclear cells (PBMCs), obtained at new diagnosis, from a patient treated with antithyroid drugs. Every receptor here comes from a woman in her 30s with Graves disease.

This clonotype was seen a few times. This sequence joins TRBV14 and TRBJ1-4; D remains unclear. Per the germline V gene, CDR1 is SGHDN and CDR2 is FVKESK. The CDR3 length is 15 residues. V gave up 1 base and J gave up 0 bases, with 6 bases separating them. The CDR3 DNA is TGTGCCAGCAGCCAAGCGTATGCAACTAATGAAAAACTGTTTTTT. Protein sequence: CASSQAYATNEKLFF.

This clonotype was counted at least ten times. V and J are TRBV28 and TRBJ2-3; unclear D gene. Trimming shortened V by 4 bases and J by 5 bases, and 7 bases separated the two germline ends. CDR3 size: 12 residues. Per the germline V gene, CDR1 is MDHEN and CDR2 is SYDVKM. CDR3 amino acids: CASSSYRDTQYF. The CDR3 nucleotides read TGTGCCAGCAGTTCATATAGAGATACGCAGTATTTT.

The genes are TRBV5-1 and TRBJ2-5; TRBD2 matches at 8 bases. Per the germline V gene, CDR1 is SGHRS and CDR2 is YFSETQ. The V gene end was trimmed by 0 bases and the J gene end by 3 bases; junction bases not matched to a gene: 16. The CDR3 has 19 amino acids. CDR3 bases: TGCGCCAGCAGCTTGGGCTTACTACTAGCGGTAGATGGCAAAGAGACCCAGTACTTC. Amino acid sequence: CASSLGLLLAVDGKETQYF.

The rearrangement links TRBV24-1 to TRBJ2-2, with D perhaps assigned TRBD1 or TRBD2 (5 bases each). The CDR3 length is 16 residues. V lost 0 bases and J 5 bases, leaving 12 bases between the germline ends. Germline-derived CDR1 and CDR2 are KGHDR and SFDVKD. The CDR3 protein is CATSDLQRDETGELFF. CDR3 in DNA: TGTGCCACCAGTGATTTGCAAAGGGACGAGACCGGGGAGCTGTTTTTT.

This clonotype was counted a few times. The chain combines TRBV6-5 with TRBJ1-3; the D gene is possibly TRBD1 (5 bases). Germline CDR1 MNHEY, CDR2 SVGAGI. There are 16 residues in the CDR3. V was cut by 4 bases and J by 3 bases, with 16 bases left in between. The CDR3 protein is CASSSYGGGGGNTIYF. The CDR3 coding sequence is TGTGCCAGCAGTTCTTACGGGGGGGGTGGTGGAAACACCATATATTTT.

This clonotype was found many times. V is TRBV30 and J is TRBJ1-1, with D unclear. The CDR3 has 14 residues. The germline V gene has CDR1 GTSNPN and CDR2 SVGIG (reference sequence). V was clipped by 3 bases and J by 0 bases, with 11 bases between them. Here the CDR3 DNA reads TGTGCCTGGAGGTATCAACCAGTGAACACTGAAGCTTTCTTT. It translates to CAWRYQPVNTEAFF.

This clonotype was observed many times. The V call is TRBV10-1, the J call TRBJ2-7; 7 nucleotides agree with TRBD2. Germline V gene data show CDR1 as WNHNN and CDR2 as SYGVQD (reference sequence). CDR3 length equals 15 residues. The V gene end was trimmed by 4 bases and the J gene end by 6 bases; junction bases not matched to a gene: 12. CDR3 protein: CASSGTPGLSGEQYF. For the CDR3, the DNA is TGCGCCAGCAGTGGAACCCCGGGACTATCTGGCGAGCAGTACTTC.